This is a list of T cell receptor beta chains from one sample in a study of control samples from healthy donors and cancer patients. Repertoires were generated with immunoSEQ multiplex PCR, while TCRdb's copy carries only in-frame clones and drops some. The data contain about 250,000 clones, approximately 80% of them singletons. The sequenced sample was PBMCs. These receptors were collected from a woman in her sixties with lung cancer. The CDR3 runs from the conserved cysteine through the conserved F or W. Each record gives: J gene, clone size, V gene, D gene, CDR3 protein, CDR3 DNA. The D gene is left open where the match is weak. Clone size is given for some rows only: seen once, a few or many times, or a class if the clone is expanded.

J: TRBJ2-7
size: NA
V: TRBV9
D: NA
CDR3: CASSVGPESYEQYF
DNA: TGTGCCAGCAGCGTAGGCCCGGAGTCCTACGAGCAGTACTTC

J: TRBJ1-2
size: NA
V: TRBV5-5
D: NA
CDR3: CASSLTGLLYGYTF
DNA: TGTGCCAGCAGCTTAACAGGGCTCCTCTATGGCTACACCTTC

J: TRBJ1-5
size: NA
V: TRBV18
D: NA
CDR3: CASSRLGPNGNQPQHF
DNA: TGTGCCAGCTCAAGGTTAGGGCCCAACGGCAATCAGCCCCAGCATTTT

J: TRBJ2-7
size: once
V: TRBV7-2
D: TRBD2
CDR3: CASRASGSGAYEQYF
DNA: TGTGCCAGCAGGGCCTCGGGTAGCGGGGCCTACGAGCAGTACTTC

J: TRBJ2-1
size: NA
V: TRBV5-6
D: TRBD1
CDR3: CASSMQGAINEQFF
DNA: TGTGCCAGCAGCATGCAGGGGGCCATAAATGAGCAGTTCTTC

J: TRBJ1-2
size: few
V: TRBV9
D: NA
CDR3: CASSVTTGVDYGYTF
DNA: TGTGCCAGCAGCGTCACGACGGGGGTAGACTATGGCTACACCTTC

J: TRBJ1-5
size: NA
V: TRBV3-1/TRBV3-2
D: NA
CDR3: CASSQGHYSNQPQHF
DNA: TGTGCCAGCAGCCAGGGACACTATAGCAATCAGCCCCAGCATTTT

J: TRBJ2-1
size: few
V: TRBV5-1
D: NA
CDR3: CASSFSIGQEQFF
DNA: TGCGCCAGCAGCTTCTCGATTGGGCAGGAGCAGTTCTTC

J: TRBJ1-1
size: NA
V: TRBV6-5
D: TRBD1
CDR3: CASTIQGAHTEAFF
DNA: TGTGCCAGCACTATACAGGGGGCGCACACTGAAGCTTTCTTT

J: TRBJ1-1
size: NA
V: TRBV9
D: NA
CDR3: CASSVEPTGNTEAFF
DNA: TGTGCCAGCAGCGTAGAACCGACAGGGAACACTGAAGCTTTCTTT

J: TRBJ1-1
size: NA
V: TRBV5-1
D: NA
CDR3: CASSSYRGQRNWKNTEAFF
DNA: TGCGCCAGCAGCTCATACCGGGGCCAGAGGAACTGGAAGAACACTGAAGCTTTCTTT

J: TRBJ2-3
size: NA
V: TRBV28
D: TRBD2
CDR3: CASSSSGNTDTQYF
DNA: TGTGCCAGCAGTTCTAGCGGAAACACAGATACGCAGTATTTT

J: TRBJ1-3
size: NA
V: TRBV3-1/TRBV3-2
D: NA
CDR3: CASRSGNTIYF
DNA: TGTGCCAGCAGATCTGGAAACACCATATATTTT

J: TRBJ2-3
size: NA
V: TRBV11-3
D: NA
CDR3: CASSLQLPDTQYF
DNA: TGTGCCAGCAGCTTACAGTTACCAGATACGCAGTATTTT

J: TRBJ2-5
size: NA
V: TRBV20-1
D: NA
CDR3: CSASPGEETQYF
DNA: TGCAGTGCTAGTCCAGGGGAGGAGACCCAGTACTTC

J: TRBJ2-1
size: NA
V: TRBV24-1
D: TRBD2
CDR3: CATSRGSSYNEQFF
DNA: TGTGCCACCTCCCGCGGGAGCTCCTACAATGAGCAGTTCTTC

J: TRBJ1-3
size: NA
V: TRBV19
D: NA
CDR3: CASSIQARPGNTIYF
DNA: TGTGCCAGTAGTATACAGGCCCGGCCTGGAAACACCATATATTTT

J: TRBJ1-1
size: NA
V: TRBV20-1
D: TRBD1
CDR3: CSTPTGFAAFF
DNA: TGCAGTACACCGACAGGGTTTGCGGCTTTCTTT

J: TRBJ2-2
size: NA
V: TRBV3-1/TRBV3-2
D: TRBD1
CDR3: CASSQQGATGELFF
DNA: TGTGCCAGCAGTCAACAGGGGGCGACGGGGGAGCTGTTTTTT

J: TRBJ2-7
size: NA
V: TRBV2
D: NA
CDR3: CASSGSTYEQYF
DNA: TGTGCCAGCAGTGGGAGTACCTACGAGCAGTACTTC

J: TRBJ2-1
size: once
V: TRBV9
D: NA
CDR3: CASSVRQYNEQFF
DNA: TGTGCCAGCAGCGTCAGACAATACAATGAGCAGTTCTTC